The present TCR beta chain was sequenced within a study of T-cell reconstitution after alpha-beta-depleted transplantation in children. Many counts were recorded for this clonotype. V lost 4 bases and J 1 base, leaving 10 bases between the germline ends. The length of the CDR3 is 14 residues. Unique molecular identifiers tagged the TCRbeta library. TCRdb recomputed calls from the PCR reads with MiXCR, one row per CDR3 protein. The sample shows around 71,000 distinct CDR3 sequences, 7% to 8% of them seen only once. This sequence was found in a human donor who donated a stem cell graft to a child with acute lymphoblastic leukemia. The material sequenced was PBMCs from the stem cell graft donor, taken from the stem cell graft. This chain joins TRBV12-3 or TRBV12-4 and TRBJ1-1; D perhaps matches TRBD1 (5 bases). The CDR3 is CASSSGPRNTEAFF. In DNA form, the CDR3 reads TGTGCCAGCAGTTCGGGACCGAGGAACACTGAAGCTTTCTTT.